Reported below is one T cell receptor (beta chain). Its antigen remains unidentified. Base qualities are not at hand, and no much larger clone is one base apart. The cohort comprised more than 550 healthy bone marrow donors. At the time of sampling, all cohort members were nominally healthy, though unrecorded immune exposures were likely present. The donor tested CMV seronegative and was one of the 352 seronegative cohort members. Every donor gave a peripheral blood sample, and the peripheral blood mononuclear cells from that sample were used for TCR beta sequencing. Genomic DNA extraction from the blood cell samples was performed with the Qiagen DNeasy Blood Extraction Kit. V loses 5 bases at its end and J loses 7 bases; junction bases beyond the gene matches: 8. CDR1 is given as LGHNA and CDR2 as YSLEER, both from the germline V gene. From the cysteine through the phenylalanine, the CDR3 covers 14 amino acids. Only the CDR3 portion is preserved as DNA: 42 bases, with reading frame beginning at the first base.

To prepare the library, the immunoSEQ multiplex PCR assay was applied. A mixture of 60 forward primers for TCR Vbeta segments and 13 reverse primers for TCR Jbeta segments was used in the multiplex PCR. The CDR3 region of rearranged TCR beta genes was amplified from genomic DNA by a multiplex PCR assay. The amplified TCR beta libraries were sequenced on the Illumina HiSeq System as 87-base-pair reads. Under the source paper's analysis protocol: A later analysis counted about 80 million unique TCR beta chains across the 650 to 800 repertoires, and some 11 million of these chains were shared by at least two donors. Raw reads were error-corrected and collapsed into unique sequences by a nearest-neighbor algorithm in which closely related sequences were merged to remove PCR and sequencing errors. CDR3 sequences were aligned to IMGT reference sequences to assign V, D and J gene segments. Each retained sequence needed at least a six-nucleotide match to both a V gene segment and a J gene segment. A rearrangement was called productive if the CDR3 had no stop codons and remained in frame with V and J, and every other rearrangement was called non-productive. Following IMGT convention, CDR3 was defined as the stretch from the second conserved V-encoded cysteine up to the conserved J-encoded phenylalanine. In an earlier analysis of around 570 of the donors, sequences lacking an unambiguous match to a single V gene segment were excluded. An earlier analysis of a few hundred of the donors called V segments functional above 56.7% productive rearrangements and segregating when the between-donor standard deviation exceeded 5%. A statistical classification framework was developed to diagnose cytomegalovirus status using the catalog of TCR beta chain sequences. V and J gene assignment, in a later analysis, came from comparing TCR nucleotide sequences with IMGT/GENE-DB human TR gene sequences. In a later analysis, CDR3 sequences and most-parsimonious VDJ recombination scenarios were assigned using the TCRdist pipeline. In a later analysis, every TCR beta chain was defined by the combination of its CDR3 amino acid sequence and its V-gene family, and reads without a unique V-gene family were dropped. In a later analysis, 550 to 650 highly shared, low-generation-probability nucleotide sequences were removed to address suspected cross-contamination and a sequencing artifact. For each public chain, a later analysis derived a clonal expansion index from normalized ranks of inferred template counts within each repertoire. A later analysis computed generation probabilities with a VDJ recombination model fitted to out-of-frame rearrangements, and checked the results against IGoR. In a later analysis, hypergeometric tests were used to score TCR-TCR, TCR-HLA and TCR-CMV co-occurrence, with a repertoire-size bias correction applied to TCR pairs. A later analysis estimated false discovery rates by permuting HLA or CMV assignments 20 times. In a later analysis, co-occurring TCRs were grouped using DBSCAN, with TCRdist sequence similarity added in when clustering inside HLA-allele-positive subsets. Co-occurrence clustering excluded repertoires with fewer than 30,000 or more than 120,000 public chains, plus five with anomalous nucleotide sharing. TCRdb took this table from immuneACCESS and kept in-frame rearrangements with V and J called. Such tables lack part of the clones; where checked against another copy, unresolved V genes explain under half of the gap, and the rest is unexplained. V and J calls and clone size are as listed in that table; D and trimming were resolved from the DNA. This sample is represented by roughly 130,000 clones; about 8.5% of them were singletons. The ten largest account for 4.5% to 5.5% of the sample.

These data originate in a study of cytomegalovirus exposure and HLA in healthy donors (dated by TCRdb to the late 2010s). About the full investigation: In an earlier analysis of 550 to 750 of the donors, roughly 300 Gb of sequence data and 90 million to 130 million unique TCR beta sequences from roughly 200 million T cells were reported. The study was designed to test whether signatures of past pathogen exposure could be identified by cataloging public T cell receptors. Rather than using new phenotypic data, the later analysis identified candidate immune exposures from TCR beta sequences and from how often those sequences occurred across donors. To decide whether each TCR beta V gene segment behaved as functional or pseudogenic, an earlier analysis of over 500 of the donors relied on high-throughput TCR beta sequencing. The number of donors typed differed by locus, with roughly 629-640 for A, B, C, DRB1 and DQB1, 522 for DQA1, 606 for DPA1, and over 400 for DPB1. In a later analysis, previously published TCR beta repertoires from hundreds of donors were re-analyzed and high-resolution HLA genotyping was added so that TCR occurrence patterns could be studied. The genetic ancestry cluster associated with self-reported Caucasian donors included around 76% of the 350 to 500 genotyped donors. Using immunosequencing, the study profiled T cell repertoires from 500 to 800 subjects and related those repertoires to cytomegalovirus serostatus. A later genetic analysis used genome-wide SNP genotypes for about three fifths of the 666 donors, treating that subset as a discovery cohort. Four or five DR-DQ haplotypes were treated as single units for association and clustering because of strong linkage in the cohort. Roughly 300 gigabases of sequencing data and 75 million to 85 million unique TCR sequences made up an early release that covered several hundred HLA-typed donors. High-throughput TCR immunosequencing, statistical association of individual TCRs with disease status, and machine learning were combined to predict cytomegalovirus infection status. Across 300 to 400 genotyped donors of the cohort, an average of about 240,000 unique TCR beta nucleotide sequences per donor were sequenced, and around 20% of those sequences were non-productive. In addition to the first cohort of about 650 subjects, a separate validation cohort of approximately 120 different subjects was used. Every repertoire in the discovery cohort had been generated on one and the same sequencing platform. Alongside the repertoire data, information on donor age, sex, ethnicity and CMV serostatus was compiled. Class I and class II HLA loci were covered by the typing at four-digit resolution.

Study-wide conclusions, independent of this receptor: At a false discovery rate of 0.05, a later analysis linked fewer than 20,000 TCR beta sequences to specific HLA alleles. Because some donors lacked HLA typing at each locus, the association tests relied only on the typed subset. The presence/absence analyses assumed that sequencing depth was roughly uniform across donors, and that assumption may not be true. Compared with equally common non-associated chains, HLA-associated TCR beta chains in a later analysis were more clonally expanded and had lower generation probabilities. When HLA alleles, especially DR and DQ, strongly co-occurred, TCR associations were difficult to assign to individual alleles. In a later genetic analysis, a missense DCLRE1C variant was associated with V-gene and J-gene trimming of TCR beta chains, and the association was replicated in an independent cohort. According to the authors, the approach could potentially be generalized to other disease states and immunological phenotypes. Because the 87-base-pair reads could not distinguish some IMGT-functional V segments, including TRBV6-2 and TRBV6-3, those segments were excluded. CMV serostatus was the only immune exposure information available for the cohort. A later analysis found that most CMV-associated TCR beta chains appeared HLA-restricted, with HLA associations seemingly driven largely by CMV exposure. Because counts were too low, 15 to 20 rarely observed V segments, including chromosome 9 orphons, were excluded from the earlier analysis of around 590 of the donors. A group of highly shared sequence variants was considered likely to be a technical artifact of the sequencing pipeline. Correlated functional status among segregating V segments might be attributable to linkage disequilibrium, but an unknown experimental factor could not be ruled out. While some public TCRs were present in many individuals, most TCR sequences turned up only very rarely across donors. A later genetic analysis reported fewer N-insertions in productive TCRs among donors in an Asian-associated ancestry cluster than the approximately 670-donor mean. A total of about 150 TCR beta chains were listed by the study as associated with cytomegalovirus. In a later analysis, the rate of TCR association differed among HLA loci, with DRB1 alleles having the most associated TCRs and HLA-C alleles having the fewest. In this cohort, only TCR beta chains were sequenced, and detectable features were limited by the absence of alpha or paired-chain data. Broadly in line with IMGT annotations, most TCR beta V segments showed up in productive rearrangements about 90% or about 30% of the time in an earlier analysis of a few hundred of the donors. A few of the identified cytomegalovirus-associated TCR beta chains were confirmed in vitro to be specific for cytomegalovirus antigens. The classifier was reported to diagnose cytomegalovirus status with high specificity and sensitivity in both the original cohort and the validation cohort. Several of the top co-occurrence clusters appeared to be linked to parvovirus B19, influenza, CMV and Epstein-Barr virus, according to a later analysis. A further reported finding was that TCR beta sequences accurately predicted the HLA-A and HLA-B alleles for most subjects in the first cohort.

This chain joins TRBV4-3 to TRBJ2-1; 7 middle bases align to TRBD1. Sequences were obtained from PBMCs. The TCR sequence derives from a man aged 40-49 years in good health and CMV-seronegative. The DNA sequence is given as TGCGCCAGCAGCGGGACAGTCATTGGGAATGAGCAGTTCTTC. Translated, it reads CASSGTVIGNEQFF.